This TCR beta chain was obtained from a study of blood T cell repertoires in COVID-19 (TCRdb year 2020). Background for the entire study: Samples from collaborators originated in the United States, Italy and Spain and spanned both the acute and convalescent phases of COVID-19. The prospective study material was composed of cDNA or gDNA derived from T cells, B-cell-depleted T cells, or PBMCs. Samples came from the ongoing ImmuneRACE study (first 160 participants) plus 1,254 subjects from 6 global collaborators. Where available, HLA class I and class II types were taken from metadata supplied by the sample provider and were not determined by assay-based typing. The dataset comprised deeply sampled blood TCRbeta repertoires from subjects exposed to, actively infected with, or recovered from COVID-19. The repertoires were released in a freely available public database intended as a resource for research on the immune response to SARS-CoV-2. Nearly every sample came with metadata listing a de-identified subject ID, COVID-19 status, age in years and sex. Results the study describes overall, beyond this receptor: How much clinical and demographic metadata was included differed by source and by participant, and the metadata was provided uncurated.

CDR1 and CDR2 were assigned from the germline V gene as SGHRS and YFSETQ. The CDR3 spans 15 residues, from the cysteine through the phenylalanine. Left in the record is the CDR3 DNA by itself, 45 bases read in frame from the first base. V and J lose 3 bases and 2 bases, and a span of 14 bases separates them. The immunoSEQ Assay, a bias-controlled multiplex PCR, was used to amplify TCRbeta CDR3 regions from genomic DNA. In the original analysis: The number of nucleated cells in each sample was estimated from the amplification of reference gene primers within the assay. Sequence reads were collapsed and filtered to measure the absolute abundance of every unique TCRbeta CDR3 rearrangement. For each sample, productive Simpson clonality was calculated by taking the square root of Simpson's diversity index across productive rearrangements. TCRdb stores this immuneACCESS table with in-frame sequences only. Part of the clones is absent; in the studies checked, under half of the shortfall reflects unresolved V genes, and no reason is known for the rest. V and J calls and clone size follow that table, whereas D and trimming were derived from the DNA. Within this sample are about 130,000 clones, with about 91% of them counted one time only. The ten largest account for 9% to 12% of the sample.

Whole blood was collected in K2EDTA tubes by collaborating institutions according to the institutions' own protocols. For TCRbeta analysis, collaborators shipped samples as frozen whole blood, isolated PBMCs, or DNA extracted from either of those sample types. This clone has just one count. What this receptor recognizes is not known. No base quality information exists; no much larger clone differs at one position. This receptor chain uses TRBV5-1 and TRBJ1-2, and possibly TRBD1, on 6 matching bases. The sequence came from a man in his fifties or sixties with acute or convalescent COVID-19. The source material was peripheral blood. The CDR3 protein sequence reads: CASSSQGRGNYGYTF. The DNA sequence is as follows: TGCGCCAGCAGCTCACAGGGACGAGGAAACTATGGCTACACCTTC.